This T cell receptor (beta chain) was recorded in a study of T cell repertoires in cytomegalovirus infection. Study overall: The public TCR beta signatures pointed to both CMV infection and matching HLA type.

On this clonotype itself: Its matching antigen is unknown.

A single record per CDR3 protein comes from TCRdb applying MiXCR to the reads. The data show some 940,000 distinct CDR3 sequences, around 32% seen once. Germline loops: CDR1 ENHRY, CDR2 SYGVKD. This CDR3 comprises 16 residues. Between the trimmed V and J ends, which lost 2 bases and 3 bases, there was a span of 13 bases. The rearrangement joins TRBV10-3 to TRBJ1-4; weak D call: TRBD1 (6 bases). This receptor was taken from a human donor in good health (CMV status not recorded). Some clones in this sample may be carry-over from other donors' samples. The material was cultured CD8+ T cells from PBMCs, obtained from culture after CMV antigen stimulation. CDR3: CAISEIQGPSNEKLFF. The CDR3 DNA follows: TGTGCCATCAGTGAGATCCAGGGGCCATCTAATGAAAAACTGTTTTTT.